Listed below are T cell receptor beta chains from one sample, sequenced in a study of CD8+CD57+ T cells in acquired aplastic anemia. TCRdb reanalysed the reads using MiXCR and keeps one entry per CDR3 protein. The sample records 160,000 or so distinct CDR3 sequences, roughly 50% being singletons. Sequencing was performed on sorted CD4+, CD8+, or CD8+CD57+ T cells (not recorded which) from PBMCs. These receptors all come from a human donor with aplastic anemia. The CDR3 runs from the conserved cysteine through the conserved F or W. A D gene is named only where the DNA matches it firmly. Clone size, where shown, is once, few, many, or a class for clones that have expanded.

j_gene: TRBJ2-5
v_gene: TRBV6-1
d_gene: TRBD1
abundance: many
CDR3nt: TGTGCCAGCAGGGCGGGGACAGGGGTGAGAGAGACCCAGTACTTC
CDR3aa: CASRAGTGVRETQYF

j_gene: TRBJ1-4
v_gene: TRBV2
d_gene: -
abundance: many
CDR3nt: TGTGCCAGCAGTGCGGTTGACTCAACTAATGAAAAACTGTTTTTT
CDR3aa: CASSAVDSTNEKLFF

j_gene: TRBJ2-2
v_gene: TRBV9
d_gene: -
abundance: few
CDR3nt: TGTGCCAGCAGCGCCCACACCGGGGAGCTGTTTTTT
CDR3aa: CASSAHTGELFF

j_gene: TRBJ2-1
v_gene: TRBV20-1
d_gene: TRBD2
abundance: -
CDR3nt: TGCAGTGCTAGAGGACTAGCGGTTTCCTACAATGAGCAGTTCTTC
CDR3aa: CSARGLAVSYNEQFF

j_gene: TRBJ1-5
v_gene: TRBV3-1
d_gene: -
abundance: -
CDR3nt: TGTGCCAGCAGCCAAGACCGCAAGAGCAATCAGCCCCAGCATTTT
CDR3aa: CASSQDRKSNQPQHF

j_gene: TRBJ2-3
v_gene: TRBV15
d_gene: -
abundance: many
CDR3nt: TGTGCCACCAATGGACCGACTAGCACAGATACGCAGTATTTT
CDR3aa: CATNGPTSTDTQYF

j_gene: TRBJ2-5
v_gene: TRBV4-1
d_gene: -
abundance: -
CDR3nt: TGCGCCAGCAGCCAAGGGCCGGGACGAGAGACCCAGTGCTTC
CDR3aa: CASSQGPGRETQCF

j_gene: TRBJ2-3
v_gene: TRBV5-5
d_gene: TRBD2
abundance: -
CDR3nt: TGTGCCAGCACCCTGTTAGCGGGGGGGTCAGATACGCAGTATTTT
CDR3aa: CASTLLAGGSDTQYF

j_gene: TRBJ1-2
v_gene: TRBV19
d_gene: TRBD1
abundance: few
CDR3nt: TGTGCCAGTAGTGTCGACAGGGATGGCTACACCTTC
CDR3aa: CASSVDRDGYTF

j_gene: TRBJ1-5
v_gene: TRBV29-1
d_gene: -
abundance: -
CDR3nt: TGCAGCGTTGGGAAGAAAGATCAGCCCCAGCATTTT
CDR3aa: CSVGKKDQPQHF

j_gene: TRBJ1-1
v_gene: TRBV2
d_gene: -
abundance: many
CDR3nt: TGTGCCAGCATCAGGGGCGTGGACACTGAAGCTTTCTTT
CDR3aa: CASIRGVDTEAFF

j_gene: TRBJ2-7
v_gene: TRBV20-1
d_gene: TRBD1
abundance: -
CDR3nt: TGCAGTGCTAGAGGGGACAGGCGATCCTACGAGCAGTACTTC
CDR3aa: CSARGDRRSYEQYF

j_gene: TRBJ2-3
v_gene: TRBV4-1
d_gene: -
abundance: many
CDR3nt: TGCGCCAGCAGCCAACAGGCGGGATCCATAGATACGCAGTATTTT
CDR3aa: CASSQQAGSIDTQYF

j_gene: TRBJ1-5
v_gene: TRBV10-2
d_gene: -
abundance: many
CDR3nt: TGCGCCAGCAGTGAGATACTGGTTACAGTGGGGCAGCCCCAGCATTTT
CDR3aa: CASSEILVTVGQPQHF

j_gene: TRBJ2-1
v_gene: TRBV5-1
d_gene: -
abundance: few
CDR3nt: TGCGCCAGCAGCTTGGAATTTGGGAGTCGGGGCAATGAGCAGTTCTTC
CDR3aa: CASSLEFGSRGNEQFF

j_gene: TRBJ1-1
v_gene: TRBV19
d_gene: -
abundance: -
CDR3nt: TGTGCCAGTACCCGGACGGCCCTGAACACTGAAGCTTTCTTT
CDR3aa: CASTRTALNTEAFF

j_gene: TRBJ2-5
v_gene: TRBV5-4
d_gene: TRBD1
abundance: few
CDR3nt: TGTGCCAGCAGCTTCACTACAGGGAGCGCAGGGGGAGAGACCCAGTACTTC
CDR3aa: CASSFTTGSAGGETQYF

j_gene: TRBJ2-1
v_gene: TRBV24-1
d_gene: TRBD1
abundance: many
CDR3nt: TGTGCCACCAGTGATCGTTGGACAGGCCCCTCTCCCGATGAGCAGTTCTTC
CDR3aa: CATSDRWTGPSPDEQFF

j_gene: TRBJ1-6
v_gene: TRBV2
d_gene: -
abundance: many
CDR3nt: TGTGCCAGCAGTGGTGGGAGTGGGGGGTCCTATAATTCACCCCTCCACTTT
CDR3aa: CASSGGSGGSYNSPLHF

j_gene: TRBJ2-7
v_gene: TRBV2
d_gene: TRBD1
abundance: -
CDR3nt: TGTGCCAGCAGTAGAGGGGGCGGAATCGACGAGCAGTACTTC
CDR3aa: CASSRGGGIDEQYF

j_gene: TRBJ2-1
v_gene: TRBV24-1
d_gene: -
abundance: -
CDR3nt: TGTGCCACCAGTGATTTGACCGGAATGAATGAGCAGTTCTTC
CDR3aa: CATSDLTGMNEQFF

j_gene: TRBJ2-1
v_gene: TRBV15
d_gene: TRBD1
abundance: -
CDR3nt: TGTGCCACCAGCACCGGGACAGGGCGGAATGAGCAGTTCTTC
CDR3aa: CATSTGTGRNEQFF